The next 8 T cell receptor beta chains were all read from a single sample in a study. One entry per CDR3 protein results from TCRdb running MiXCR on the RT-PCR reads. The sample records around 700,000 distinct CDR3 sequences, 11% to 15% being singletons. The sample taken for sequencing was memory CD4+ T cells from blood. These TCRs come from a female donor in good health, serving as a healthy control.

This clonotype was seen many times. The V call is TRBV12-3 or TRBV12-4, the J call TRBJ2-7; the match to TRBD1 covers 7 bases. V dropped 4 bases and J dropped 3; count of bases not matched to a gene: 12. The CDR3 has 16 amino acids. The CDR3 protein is CASSSPSRDRHYEQYF. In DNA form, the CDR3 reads TGTGCCAGCAGTTCACCAAGCCGGGACAGACACTACGAGCAGTACTTC.

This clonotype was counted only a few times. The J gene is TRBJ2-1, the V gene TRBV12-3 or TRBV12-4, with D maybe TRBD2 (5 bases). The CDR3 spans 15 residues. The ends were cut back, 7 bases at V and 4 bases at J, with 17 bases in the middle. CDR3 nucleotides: TGTGCCAGCACTATTCGGGATCCTCAGTACAATGAGCAGTTCTTC. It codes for CASTIRDPQYNEQFF.

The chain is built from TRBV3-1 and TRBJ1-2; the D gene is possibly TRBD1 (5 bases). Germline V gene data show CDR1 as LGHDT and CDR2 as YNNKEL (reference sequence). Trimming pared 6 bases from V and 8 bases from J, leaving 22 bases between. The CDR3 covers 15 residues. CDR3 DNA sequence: TGTGCCAGCAGTCCTGGGACTCCGGCCCGGGGCGGCTACACCTTC. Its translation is CASSPGTPARGGYTF.

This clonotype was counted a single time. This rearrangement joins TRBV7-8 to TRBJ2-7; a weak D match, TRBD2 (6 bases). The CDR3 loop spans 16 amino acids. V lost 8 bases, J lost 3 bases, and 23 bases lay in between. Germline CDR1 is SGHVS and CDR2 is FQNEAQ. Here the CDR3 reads CASRRTAGTFDYEQYF. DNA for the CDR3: TGTGCCAGCCGGCGTACCGCGGGGACTTTCGACTACGAGCAGTACTTC.

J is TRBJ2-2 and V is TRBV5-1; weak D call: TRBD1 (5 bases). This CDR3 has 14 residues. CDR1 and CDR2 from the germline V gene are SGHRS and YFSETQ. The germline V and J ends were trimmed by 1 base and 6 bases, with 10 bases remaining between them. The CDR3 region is CASSLLGESGELFF. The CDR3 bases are TGCGCCAGCAGCTTGTTAGGGGAATCCGGGGAGCTGTTTTTT.

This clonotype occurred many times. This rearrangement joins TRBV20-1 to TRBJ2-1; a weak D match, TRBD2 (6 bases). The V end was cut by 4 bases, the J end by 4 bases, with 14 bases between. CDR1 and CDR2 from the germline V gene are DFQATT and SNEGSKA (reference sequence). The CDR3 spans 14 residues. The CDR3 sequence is CSATYPGLYNEQFF. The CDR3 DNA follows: TGCAGTGCTACCTACCCGGGACTTTACAATGAGCAGTTCTTC.

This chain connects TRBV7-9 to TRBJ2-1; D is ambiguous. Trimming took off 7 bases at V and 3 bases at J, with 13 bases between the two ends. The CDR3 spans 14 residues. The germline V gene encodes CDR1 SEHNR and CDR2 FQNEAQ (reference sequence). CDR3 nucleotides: TGTGCCAGCAACCCACTTGCCCGCTACAATGAGCAGTTCTTC. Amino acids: CASNPLARYNEQFF.

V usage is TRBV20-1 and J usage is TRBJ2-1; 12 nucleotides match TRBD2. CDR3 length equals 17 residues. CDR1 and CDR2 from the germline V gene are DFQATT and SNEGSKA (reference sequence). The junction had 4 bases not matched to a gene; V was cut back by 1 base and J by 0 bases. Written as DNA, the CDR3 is TGCAGTGCTAGAGGACTAGCGGGAGTCAGCTCCTACAATGAGCAGTTCTTC. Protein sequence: CSARGLAGVSSYNEQFF.